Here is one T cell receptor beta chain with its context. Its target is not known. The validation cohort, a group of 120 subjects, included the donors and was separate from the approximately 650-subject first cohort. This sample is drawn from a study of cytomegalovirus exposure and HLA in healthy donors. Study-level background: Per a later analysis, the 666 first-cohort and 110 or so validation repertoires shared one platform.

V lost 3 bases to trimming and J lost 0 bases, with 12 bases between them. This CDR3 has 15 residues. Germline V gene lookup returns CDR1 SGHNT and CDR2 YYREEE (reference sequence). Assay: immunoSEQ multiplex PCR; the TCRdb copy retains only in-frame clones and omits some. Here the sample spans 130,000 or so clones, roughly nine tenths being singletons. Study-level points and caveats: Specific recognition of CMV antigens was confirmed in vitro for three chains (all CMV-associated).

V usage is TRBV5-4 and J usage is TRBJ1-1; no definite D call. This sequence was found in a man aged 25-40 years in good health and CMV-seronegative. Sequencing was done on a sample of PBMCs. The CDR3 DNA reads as TGTGCCAGCAGCTGGAGCAGAGATATGAACACTGAAGCTTTCTTT. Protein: CASSWSRDMNTEAFF.